This T cell receptor beta chain was recovered during a study of blood T cells in healthy people across ages. Alongside a J-beta primer mix, a sample-barcoded 5' primer served in a second PCR lasting about 7 to 11 cycles. TCRdb processed the 5' RACE reads anew with MiXCR; each CDR3 protein has one entry. This sample has roughly 570,000 distinct CDR3 sequences, with 27% found just once. Germline V lookup: CDR1 SGHDT, CDR2 YYEEEE. This CDR3 comprises 17 residues. After removal of 4 bases from V and 1 base from J, the junction contained 5 bases not matched to a gene. About this clonotype: Its specificity is not known.

General observations from the study: Age showed a roughly linear inverse relationship with TCR beta diversity per million T cells.

The chain combines TRBV5-6 with TRBJ2-3; TRBD2 agrees at 14 bases. The TCR sequence derives from a woman in her seventies in good health. Sequences were obtained from blood. CDR3 bases: TGTGCCAGCAGCCCGGGACTAGCGGGGGCCCGCACAGATACGCAGTATTTT. It codes for CASSPGLAGARTDTQYF.